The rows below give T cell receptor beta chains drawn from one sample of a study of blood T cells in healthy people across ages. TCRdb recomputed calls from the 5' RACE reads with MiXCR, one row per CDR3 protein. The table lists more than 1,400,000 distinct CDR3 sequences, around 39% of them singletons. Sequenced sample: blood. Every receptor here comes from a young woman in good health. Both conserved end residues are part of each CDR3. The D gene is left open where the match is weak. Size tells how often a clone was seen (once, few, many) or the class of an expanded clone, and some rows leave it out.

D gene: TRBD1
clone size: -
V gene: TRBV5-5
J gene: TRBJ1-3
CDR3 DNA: TGTGCCAGCAGCTTGTATGACGACAGGGGAGCTGGAAACACCATATATTTT
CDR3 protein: CASSLYDDRGAGNTIYF

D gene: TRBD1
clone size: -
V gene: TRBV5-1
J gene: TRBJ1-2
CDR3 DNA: TGCGCCAGTAGCGGTGGACAGGGGCCGGGAGGCTACACCTTC
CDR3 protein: CASSGGQGPGGYTF

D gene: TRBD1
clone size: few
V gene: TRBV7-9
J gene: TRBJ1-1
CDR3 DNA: TGTGCCAGCAGCCGGGGACAGGCGGCTTTCTTT
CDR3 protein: CASSRGQAAFF

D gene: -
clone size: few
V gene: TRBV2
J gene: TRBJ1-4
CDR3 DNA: TGTGCCTCCCGTTCTGTCGGGACGTTGGAAAAACTGTTTTTT
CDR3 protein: CASRSVGTLEKLFF

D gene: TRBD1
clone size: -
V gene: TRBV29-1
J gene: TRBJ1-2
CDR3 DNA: TGCAGCGTTGGGGCAGGGGGTAGGAACTATGGCTACACCTTC
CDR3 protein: CSVGAGGRNYGYTF

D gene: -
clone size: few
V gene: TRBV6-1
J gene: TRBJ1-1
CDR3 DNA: TGTGCCAGCAGTGGACTTACCACTGAAGCTTTCTTT
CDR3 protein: CASSGLTTEAFF

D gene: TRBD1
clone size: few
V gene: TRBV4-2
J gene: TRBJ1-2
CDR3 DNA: TGTGCCAGCAGCCAAGACACAGGGGGGGTGGGGTATGGCTACACCTTC
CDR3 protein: CASSQDTGGVGYGYTF

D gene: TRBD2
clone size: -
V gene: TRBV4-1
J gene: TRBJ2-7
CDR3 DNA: TGCGCCAGCAGCCAAGATCGGGAGCTAGCGGGGGTCACGAGGTACGAGCAGTACTTC
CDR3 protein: CASSQDRELAGVTRYEQYF

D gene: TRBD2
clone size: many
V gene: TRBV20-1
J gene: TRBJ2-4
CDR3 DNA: TGCAGTGCTGCTCTAGCGGGGGGGTCTAACATTCAGTACTTC
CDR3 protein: CSAALAGGSNIQYF

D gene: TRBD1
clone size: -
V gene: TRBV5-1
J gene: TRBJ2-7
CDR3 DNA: TGCGCCAGCAGCTCGGGACAGGGCGTGGGCGAGCAGTACTTC
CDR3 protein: CASSSGQGVGEQYF

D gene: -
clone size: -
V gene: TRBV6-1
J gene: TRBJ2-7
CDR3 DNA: TGTGCCAGCAGTGACCTACTTCATTCAAGCTCCTACGAGCAGTACTTC
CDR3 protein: CASSDLLHSSSYEQYF

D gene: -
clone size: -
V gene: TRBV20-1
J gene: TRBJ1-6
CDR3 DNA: TGCAGTGCGACTAACTTGGGCTCCTATAATTCACCCCTCCACTTT
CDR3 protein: CSATNLGSYNSPLHF

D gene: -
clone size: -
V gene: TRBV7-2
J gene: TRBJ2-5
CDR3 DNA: TGTGCCAGCAGCTTAGACCCCAGTAGGGAGACCCAGTACTTC
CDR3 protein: CASSLDPSRETQYF

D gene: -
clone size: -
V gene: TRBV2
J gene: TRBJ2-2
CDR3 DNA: TGTGCCAGCCCTGCTGGCGGGGCCACCGGGGAGCTGTTTTTT
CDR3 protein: CASPAGGATGELFF

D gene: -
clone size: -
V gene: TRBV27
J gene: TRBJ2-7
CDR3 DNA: TGTGCCAGCAGTTCCCGAGGGTTTAGTGACTACGAGCAGTACTTC
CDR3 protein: CASSSRGFSDYEQYF

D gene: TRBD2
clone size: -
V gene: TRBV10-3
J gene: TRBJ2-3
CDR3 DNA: TGTGCCACCAGACGTACCGGGACTAACACAGATACGCAGTATTTT
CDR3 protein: CATRRTGTNTDTQYF

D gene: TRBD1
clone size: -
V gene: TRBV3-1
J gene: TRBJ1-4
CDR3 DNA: TGTGCCAGCAGCTTTGATTCGACAGGGGGCAGAGAAAAACTGTTTTTT
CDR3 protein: CASSFDSTGGREKLFF

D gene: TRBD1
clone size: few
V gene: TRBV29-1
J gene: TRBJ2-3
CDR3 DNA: TGCAGCGTAAATACAGGGGGGGATACGCAGTATTTT
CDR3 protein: CSVNTGGDTQYF

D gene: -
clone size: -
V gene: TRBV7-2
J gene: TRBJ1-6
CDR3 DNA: TGTGCCAGCAGCCGAACCCCCCGCGGAGATAATTCACCCCTCCACTTT
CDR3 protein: CASSRTPRGDNSPLHF

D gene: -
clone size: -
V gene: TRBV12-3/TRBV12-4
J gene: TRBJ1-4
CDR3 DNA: TGTGCCAGCAGTTTAGCGCGGGGGGCATTATATGAAAAACTGTTTTTT
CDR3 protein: CASSLARGALYEKLFF

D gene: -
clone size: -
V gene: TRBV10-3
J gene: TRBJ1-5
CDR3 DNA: TGTGCCATCAGTGATCCCACGGCGGGCAGGGATCAAGCCCAGCATTTT
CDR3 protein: CAISDPTAGRDQAQHF

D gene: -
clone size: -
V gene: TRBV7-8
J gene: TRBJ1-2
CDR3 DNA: TGTGCCAGCAGCTTAGGCCACGCGGAGACCTATGGCTACACCTTC
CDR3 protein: CASSLGHAETYGYTF

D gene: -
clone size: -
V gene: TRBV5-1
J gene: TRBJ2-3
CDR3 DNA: TGCGCCAGCAGCTCTGGCCAATCGGGCACAGATACGCAGTATTTT
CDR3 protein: CASSSGQSGTDTQYF

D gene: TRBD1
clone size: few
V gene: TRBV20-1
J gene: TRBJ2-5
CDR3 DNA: TGCAGTGCTAGCCAGGGGGCTCGGGAGACCCAGTACTTC
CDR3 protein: CSASQGARETQYF

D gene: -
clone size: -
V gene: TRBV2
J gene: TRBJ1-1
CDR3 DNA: TGTGCCAGCAGTGCCCTAACAGGCTTCAACACTGAAGCTTTCTTT
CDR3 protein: CASSALTGFNTEAFF

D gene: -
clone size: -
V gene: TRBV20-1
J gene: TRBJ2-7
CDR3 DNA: TGCAGTGCTACTGGCCCCGGGGCCGAACAGTACTTC
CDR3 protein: CSATGPGAEQYF

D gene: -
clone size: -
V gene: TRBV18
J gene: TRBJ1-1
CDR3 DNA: TGTGCCAGCTCACCTATCCGACAGGTTGAAGCTTTCTTT
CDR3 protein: CASSPIRQVEAFF

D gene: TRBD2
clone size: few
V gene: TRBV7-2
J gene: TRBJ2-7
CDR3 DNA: TGTGCCAGCAGCTTAGCGGGACTAGCGGGAGCCTACGAGCAGTACTTC
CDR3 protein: CASSLAGLAGAYEQYF

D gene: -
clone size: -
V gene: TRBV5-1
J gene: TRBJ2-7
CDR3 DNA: TGCGCCAGCAGCTCAGAGCGGCTCTACGAGCAGTACTTC
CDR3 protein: CASSSERLYEQYF

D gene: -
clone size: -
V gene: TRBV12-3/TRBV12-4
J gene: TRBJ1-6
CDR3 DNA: TGTGCCAGCCAAAGGGACCAACGGAATTCACCCCTCCACTTT
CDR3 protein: CASQRDQRNSPLHF

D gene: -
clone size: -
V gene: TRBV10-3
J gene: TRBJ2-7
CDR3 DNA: TGTGCCATCAGTGAGTCGGTCGGAGGCTACGAGCAGTACTTC
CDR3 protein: CAISESVGGYEQYF

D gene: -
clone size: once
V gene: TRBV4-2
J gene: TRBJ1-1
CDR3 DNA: TGTGCCAGCAGCCAAGGTACCCAGAGTTACACTGAAGCTTTCTTT
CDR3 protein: CASSQGTQSYTEAFF

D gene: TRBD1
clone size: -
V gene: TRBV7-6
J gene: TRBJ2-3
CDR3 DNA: TGTGCCAGCAGCTCCCGCCCGGACAGGACAGATATGCAGTATTTT
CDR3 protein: CASSSRPDRTDMQYF

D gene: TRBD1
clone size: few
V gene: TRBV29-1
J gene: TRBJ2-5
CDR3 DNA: TGCAGCGCCAATACAGGGGGAGAGACCCAGTACTTC
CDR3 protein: CSANTGGETQYF

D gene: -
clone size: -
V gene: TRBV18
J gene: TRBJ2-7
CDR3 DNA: TGTGCCAGCTCACCAATGCAGGAAGTTTCGACGGGCGAGCAGTACTTC
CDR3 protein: CASSPMQEVSTGEQYF

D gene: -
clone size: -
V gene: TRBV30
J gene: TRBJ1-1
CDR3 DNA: TGTGCCGGGGACTGGGAAGGGGAGACTTTCTTT
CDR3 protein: CAGDWEGETFF

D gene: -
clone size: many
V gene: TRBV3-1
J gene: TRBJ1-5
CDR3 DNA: TGTGCCAGCAGCCAAGGGCCCAATCAGCCCCAGCATTTT
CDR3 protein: CASSQGPNQPQHF

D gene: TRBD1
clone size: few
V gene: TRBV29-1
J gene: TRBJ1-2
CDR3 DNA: TGCAGCGGGGGGGACAGGAAAAATGGCTACACCTTC
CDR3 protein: CSGGDRKNGYTF

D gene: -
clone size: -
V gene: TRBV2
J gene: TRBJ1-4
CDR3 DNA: TGTGCCAGCAAGGATGAAAAACTGTTTTTT
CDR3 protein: CASKDEKLFF

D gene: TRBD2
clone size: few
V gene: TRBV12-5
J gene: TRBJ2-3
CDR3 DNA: TGTGCTAGTGGTCCGCCGACTAGCGGGAGGGCCTTGACAGATACGCAGTATTTT
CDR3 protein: CASGPPTSGRALTDTQYF

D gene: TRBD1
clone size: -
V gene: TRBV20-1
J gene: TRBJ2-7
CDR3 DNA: TGCAGTGCTAGAGATACAGGGGCTGACCTCTACGAGCAGTACTTC
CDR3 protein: CSARDTGADLYEQYF

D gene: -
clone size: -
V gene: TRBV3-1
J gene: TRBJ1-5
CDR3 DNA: TGTGCCAGCAGCCAAGAGGGGTTCTGGCAGCCCCAGCATTTT
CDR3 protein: CASSQEGFWQPQHF

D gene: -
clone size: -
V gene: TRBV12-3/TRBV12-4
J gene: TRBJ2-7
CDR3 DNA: TGTGCCAGCAGTTTAGAGCCGGGGCCCAAATCCGAGCAGTACTTC
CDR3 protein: CASSLEPGPKSEQYF

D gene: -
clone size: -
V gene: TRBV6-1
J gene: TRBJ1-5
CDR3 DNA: TGTGCCAGCAGTCCTCGAGGGGCCAAGCCCCAGCATTTT
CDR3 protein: CASSPRGAKPQHF

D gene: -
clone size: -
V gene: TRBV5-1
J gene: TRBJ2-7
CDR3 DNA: TGCGCCAGCAGCTTAGCGCGGGCGGCTTTTTACGAGCAGTACTTC
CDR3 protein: CASSLARAAFYEQYF

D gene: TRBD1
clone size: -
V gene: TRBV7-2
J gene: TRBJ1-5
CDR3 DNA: TGTGCCAGCAGCCATGACAGGGACGGGCAGCCCCAGCATTTT
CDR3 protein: CASSHDRDGQPQHF

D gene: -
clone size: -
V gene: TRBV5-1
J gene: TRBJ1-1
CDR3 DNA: TGCGCCAGCAGGTCGGGACACCCAAGATTGTTTGAAGCTTTCTTT
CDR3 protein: CASRSGHPRLFEAFF

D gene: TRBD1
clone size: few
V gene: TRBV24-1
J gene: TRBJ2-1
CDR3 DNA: TGTGCCACCAGTGATCCGGGACAGGGGGCTTTGCAGTTCTTC
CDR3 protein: CATSDPGQGALQFF

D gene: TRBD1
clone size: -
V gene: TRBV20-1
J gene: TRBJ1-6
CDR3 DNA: TGCAGTGCTAGGCTACCCGGGACAGTGGGTTCACCCCTCCACTTT
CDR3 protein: CSARLPGTVGSPLHF

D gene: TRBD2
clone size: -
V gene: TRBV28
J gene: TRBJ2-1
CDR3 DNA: TGTGCCAGCAGCCCGACTAGCGGGATCATAAATGAGCAGTTCTTC
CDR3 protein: CASSPTSGIINEQFF

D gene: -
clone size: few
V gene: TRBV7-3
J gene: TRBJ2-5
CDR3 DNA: TGTGCCAGCAGCTTACGGGGAACGGGTGAGCAGTACTTC
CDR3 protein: CASSLRGTGEQYF

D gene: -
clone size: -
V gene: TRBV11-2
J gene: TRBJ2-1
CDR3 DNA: TGTGCCAGCAGCTTAGTTCGGGCCATGCAGTTCTTC
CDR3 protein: CASSLVRAMQFF

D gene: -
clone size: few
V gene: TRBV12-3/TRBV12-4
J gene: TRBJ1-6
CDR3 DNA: TGTGCCAGCAGAGCCGACGGGGCGTATTCACCCCTCCACTTT
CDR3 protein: CASRADGAYSPLHF

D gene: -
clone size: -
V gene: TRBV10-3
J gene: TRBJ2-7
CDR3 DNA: TGTGCCAGCAGTGAGGGGGGGGTCGTTCAGAACGAGCAGTACTTC
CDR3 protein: CASSEGGVVQNEQYF

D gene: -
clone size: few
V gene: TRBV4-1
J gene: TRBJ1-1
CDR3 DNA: TGCGCCAGCAGCCCATCGGAGGTGAACACTGAAGCTTTCTTT
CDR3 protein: CASSPSEVNTEAFF

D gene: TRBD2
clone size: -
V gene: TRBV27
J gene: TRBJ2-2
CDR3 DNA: TGTGCCAGCAGTTTAGCGCCTAGCGGACTTTTGCAGCTGTTTTTT
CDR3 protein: CASSLAPSGLLQLFF

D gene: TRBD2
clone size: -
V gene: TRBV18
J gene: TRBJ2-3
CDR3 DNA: TGTGCCAGCTCACCCGGACTAGCGGGAGTATTTACGCAGTATTTT
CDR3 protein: CASSPGLAGVFTQYF